One sample yielded the 9 T cell receptor beta chains listed below, sequenced in a study of blood T cell repertoires in COVID-19 (TCRdb year 2020). The library was built by means of the immunoSEQ multiplex PCR assay. TCRdb obtained this table from immuneACCESS and retained in-frame rearrangements with V and J assigned. These tables miss some clones; where compared with another copy, unresolved V genes account for less than half of the shortfall, and the remainder is unexplained. The sample records almost 200,000 clones, 89% of which are singletons. The ten biggest clones cover approximately 8.1% of the sample. Sequencing was performed on PBMCs or T cells enriched from blood (not recorded which). Every receptor here comes from a young woman who had recovered from COVID-19.

This clone was counted a single time. This rearrangement joins TRBV24-1 to TRBJ2-2; D possibly corresponds to TRBD2 (6 bases). V was clipped by 6 bases and J by 3 bases, with 19 bases between them. Germline-derived CDR1 and CDR2 are KGHDR and SFDVKD. The length of the CDR3 is 17 residues. The CDR3 reads CATSLQEGSVDTGELFF. In nucleotides, the CDR3 is TGTGCCACCAGTCTACAGGAGGGGAGCGTGGACACCGGGGAGCTGTTTTTT.

This chain connects TRBV7-9 to TRBJ2-5; tentative D call: TRBD2 (5 bases). V shed 1 base and J shed 3 bases, with 12 bases lying between them. This CDR3 is built from 15 residues. From germline, CDR1 is SEHNR and CDR2 FQNEAQ (reference sequence). DNA of the CDR3: TGTGCCAGCAGCTTAGGGACCTTGCGGGAAGAGACCCAGTACTTC. Amino acids: CASSLGTLREETQYF. Full variable domain (remainder filled in from reference TRBV7-9 and TRBJ2-5): DTGVSQNPRHKITKRGQNVTFRCDPISEHNRLYWYRQTLGQGPEFLTYFQNEAQLEKSRLLSDRFSAERPKGSFSTLEIQRTEQGDSAMYLCASSLGTLREETQYFGPGTRLLVL.

The rearrangement joins TRBV29-1 to TRBJ2-2; 7 positions match TRBD2. This CDR3 has 14 residues. The junction had 5 bases not matched to a gene; V was cut back by 2 bases and J by 5 bases. The germline CDR1 and CDR2 sequences are SQVTM and ANQGSEA. DNA for the CDR3: TGCAGCGTTGAACCGTGGGGGGGGACCGGGGAGCTGTTTTTT. Amino acids: CSVEPWGGTGELFF.

The chain combines TRBV4-1 with TRBJ2-1; no reliable D call. The V end was cut by 4 bases, the J end by 5 bases, with 15 bases between. The V gene's germline CDR1 is MGHRA and CDR2 YSYEKL. The CDR3 is made up of 15 amino acids. The CDR3 protein is CASSRLVHGDNEQFF. CDR3 bases: TGCGCCAGCAGCCGCCTTGTCCACGGAGACAATGAGCAGTTCTTC.

This rearrangement joins TRBV5-6 to TRBJ1-2; D is perhaps TRBD1 (5 bases). Germline CDR1 SGHDT, CDR2 YYEEEE. The CDR3 is 14 residues long. Trimming took off 5 bases at V and 4 bases at J, with 15 bases between the two ends. The CDR3 DNA reads as TGTGCCAGCAGAGGAAGGGGCTTCGTCTATGGCTACACCTTC. This encodes CASRGRGFVYGYTF.

V usage is TRBV7-9 and J usage is TRBJ1-2; tentatively, D is TRBD1 (5 bases). This CDR3 is built from 12 residues. Between the trimmed V and J ends, which lost 5 bases and 4 bases, there was a span of 8 bases. The V gene's germline CDR1 is SEHNR and CDR2 FQNEAQ (reference sequence). The DNA of the CDR3 is TGTGCCAGCAGCCCCGACAGCTATGGCTACACCTTC. Amino acids: CASSPDSYGYTF.

The chain links TRBV19 to TRBJ2-2; 8 bases are a match to TRBD1. Germline V CDR1 and CDR2: LNHDA, SQIVND (reference sequence). CDR3 length: 16 amino acids. The CDR3: CAMDREPAGNTGELFF. The CDR3 DNA reads as TGTGCTATGGACAGGGAGCCCGCGGGGAACACCGGGGAGCTGTTTTTT.

The CDR3, as DNA: TGTGCCAGCAGCACCGGGACAGGGAATCAGCCCCAGCATTTT. Encoded protein: CASSTGTGNQPQHF. V and J are TRBV21-1 and TRBJ1-5; the table's D call, TRBD1, was not checked against the DNA. TRBV21-1 represents a pseudogene. The CDR3 is 14 amino acids.

The chain is built from TRBV6-6 and TRBJ1-2; 7 bases fit TRBD1. Per germline, CDR1 MNHNY and CDR2 SVGAGI (reference sequence). CDR3 length equals 15 residues. Trimming removed 0 bases from V and 0 bases from J; junction bases left unmatched: 1. This CDR3 reads CASSYSGGANYGYTF. CDR3 bases: TGTGCCAGCAGTTACTCAGGGGGCGCTAACTATGGCTACACCTTC.